This section outlines one T cell receptor (beta chain) sequence together with its context. What it recognizes is unknown. The table came from immunoSEQ multiplex PCR; TCRdb's copy has only in-frame clones and leaves some out. The sample lists 85,000 to 110,000 clones; approximately 94% were seen once. The sample comes from a study of graft-versus-host responses after intestinal transplantation. About the research overall: Every one of the recipients received anti-thymocyte globulin induction and afterwards took tacrolimus and steroids for about 3 years.

Study-level findings and limits: Early post-transplant HvG declines showed an association with peak circulating GvH clone levels.

The clonotype was recovered from a human donor who received an intestinal transplant. The sample was unstimulated CD8+ T cells sorted from spleen or lymph node cells, taken before intestinal transplant.

The CDR3 DNA reads as TGTGCCAGCAGTTTCTCGGGTGCTGGAAACACCATATATTTT. Encoded protein: CASSFSGAGNTIYF. The V call is TRBV27, the J call TRBJ1-3, with unresolved D. CDR1 MNHEY and CDR2 SMNVEV come from the germline V gene (reference sequence). V dropped 3 bases and J dropped 2 bases, with 8 bases sitting between them. This CDR3 spans 14 amino acids.